Below, 16 T cell receptor beta chains from the same sample are listed, as sequenced in a study of beta chain features in type 1 diabetes (dated by TCRdb to the late 2010s). Findings and caveats that apply to the study as a whole: In all four CD4+ subsets, TCRB CDR3 length was moderately but significantly shorter in type 1 diabetes patients.

Preparation of the library involved the immunoSEQ multiplex PCR assay. All of the isolated RNA was reverse transcribed with the High Capacity cDNA Reverse Transcription Kit, so expressed TCRB transcripts were sequenced. As stored in TCRdb, this immuneACCESS dataset retains in-frame rearrangements with V and J assigned. A fraction of the clones does not appear; measured against another copy, unresolved V genes explain less than half of the discrepancy, and the remainder lacks a known reason. Across this sample there are around 260,000 clones, with approximately 25% seen only once. About 0.012% of the sample comes from the top ten. The antigens these receptors bind are not known. The sequencing sample was made of naive CD4+ T cells from blood. The sample's cell subset or site label, decoded: true naive CD4+ T cells. These receptors were taken from a woman aged 30 to 39 with type 1 diabetes.

This clone appeared a few times. This chain links TRBV29-1 with TRBJ1-3; D call uncertain. V was pared by 4 bases and J by 0 bases, with 7 bases between. This CDR3 region has 13 residues. Germline CDR1 reads SQVTM; CDR2 reads ANQGSEA. Here the CDR3 reads CSVVARSGNTIYF. CDR3 sequence (DNA): TGCAGCGTTGTAGCCCGCTCTGGAAACACCATATATTTT.

The V and J genes are TRBV2 and TRBJ2-2, with a possible D match to TRBD2 (5 bases). Germline lookup yields CDR1 SNHLY and CDR2 FYNNEI. The CDR3 spans 13 residues. Trimming removed 6 bases at V and 3 bases at J, with 8 bases between. The CDR3 spells CASRPRDTGELFF. CDR3 DNA: TGTGCCAGCAGACCGAGGGACACCGGGGAGCTGTTTTTT.

There are a few counts of this clone. The chain employs TRBV11-2 and TRBJ2-5, with D perhaps TRBD1 (5 bases). The length of the CDR3 is 13 residues. The ends were cut back, 7 bases at V and 3 bases at J, with 12 bases in the middle. Per germline, CDR1 SGHAT and CDR2 FQNNGV. The CDR3: CASNKGAEETQYF. CDR3 nucleotide sequence: TGTGCCAGCAACAAAGGGGCGGAAGAGACCCAGTACTTC.

This clone has more than one count but fewer than ten. The rearrangement links TRBV7-9 to TRBJ1-1; a possible D gene is TRBD1 (6 bases). The CDR3 has 13 residues. Trimming left V 7 bases short and J 2 bases short, with 11 bases between. The V gene's germline CDR1 is SEHNR and CDR2 FQNEAQ (reference sequence). The CDR3 DNA sequence: TGTGCCAGCAATCTACAGGGAAACACTGAAGCTTTCTTT. Translated, it gives CASNLQGNTEAFF.

This clone was counted between two and nine times. The chain joins TRBV2 to TRBJ2-7, with 8 bases lining up with TRBD1. This CDR3 has 13 amino acids. The junction had 2 bases not matched to a gene; V was cut back by 3 bases and J by 4 bases. From germline, CDR1 is SNHLY and CDR2 FYNNEI. CDR3 sequence: CASSDRGPYEQYF. The CDR3 DNA is TGTGCCAGCAGTGACAGGGGGCCATACGAGCAGTACTTC. The full variable domain, its missing parts supplied by reference TRBV2 and TRBJ2-7, is EPEVTQTPSHQVTQMGQEVILRCVPISNHLYFYWYRQILGQKVEFLVSFYNNEISEKSEIFDDQFSVERPDGSNFTLKIRSTKLEDSAMYFCASSDRGPYEQYFGPGTRLTVT.

This clone came up a few times. The V and J genes are TRBV23-1 and TRBJ1-5; 7 nucleotides line up with TRBD1. TRBV23-1 carries the ORF label, with uncertain function. The CDR3 covers 18 residues. The trim removed 2 bases at V and 4 bases at J, leaving 14 bases unmatched. The CDR3 region is CASSQPAGPGGVNQPQHF. Here the CDR3 DNA reads TGCGCCAGCAGTCAACCCGCAGGGCCAGGGGGTGTTAATCAGCCCCAGCATTTT.

CDR3 in amino acids: CASSPGTSFHEQYF. Written as DNA, the CDR3 is TGTGCCAGCAGCCCCGGGACTAGCTTCCACGAGCAGTACTTC. The chain is built from TRBV5-4 and TRBJ2-7; 9 bases are shared with TRBD2. The CDR3 has 14 amino acids. The V gene's germline CDR1 is SGHNT and CDR2 YYREEE (reference sequence). Trimming removed 4 bases from V and 5 bases from J; junction bases left unmatched: 7.

This clone was recorded a few times. The chain combines TRBV7-2 with TRBJ1-2; TRBD1 aligns across 7 bases. The trim removed 5 bases at V and 4 bases at J, leaving 4 bases unmatched. The CDR3 covers 13 residues. The germline gives CDR1 SGHTA, CDR2 FQGNSA. The CDR3 DNA reads as TGTGCCAGCAGCGCCGCAGGGGGCTATGGCTACACCTTC. Protein: CASSAAGGYGYTF.

V usage is TRBV30 and J usage is TRBJ1-5; D possibly corresponds to TRBD1 (5 bases). Trimming removed 6 bases from V and 9 bases from J, with 15 bases in between. Germline values: CDR1 GTSNPN, CDR2 SVGIG (reference sequence). The CDR3 consists of 12 residues. Here the CDR3 reads CACSIQGPPQHF. DNA of the CDR3: TGTGCCTGCTCAATCCAGGGTCCGCCCCAGCATTTT.

The DNA of the CDR3 is TGCGCCAGCAGCCAAGATCGGCGCGCGGGAGACGAGTTCTTC. It is translated as CASSQDRRAGDEFF. The V gene is TRBV4-1, the J gene TRBJ2-1, with 7 nucleotides matching TRBD2. In germline, CDR1 is MGHRA, CDR2 YSYEKL. With V trimmed by 0 bases and J by 14 bases, 10 bases remained unmatched. The CDR3 covers 14 residues.

This clone was recorded a few times. This rearrangement joins TRBV7-2 to TRBJ2-1, with TRBD2 identical over 13 bases. Germline CDR1 SGHTA, CDR2 FQGNSA. The CDR3 length is 17 residues. Trimming took 1 base from V and 4 from J; bases not matched to a gene: 4. The CDR3 loop is CASSLVGTSGTYNEQFF. The CDR3 region has the DNA TGTGCCAGCAGCTTAGTGGGGACTAGCGGGACTTACAATGAGCAGTTCTTC.

The chain joins TRBV25-1 to TRBJ2-7, with TRBD1 matching 7 bases. V was clipped by 3 bases and J by 7 bases; unmatched bases: 9. CDR1 is MGHDK and CDR2 is SYGVNS in the germline V gene. This CDR3 has 14 amino acids. CDR3 loop: CASSDPGTVGEQYF. The CDR3 region has the DNA TGTGCCAGCAGTGACCCCGGGACAGTTGGGGAGCAGTACTTC.

The chain is built from TRBV6-1 and TRBJ2-1; 10 bases fit TRBD2. V dropped 2 bases and J dropped 7; count of bases not matched to a gene: 11. The CDR3 loop spans 17 amino acids. Germline assignment: CDR1 MNHNS and CDR2 SASEGT. The CDR3 protein is CASSERGSGRAGNEQFF. CDR3 DNA sequence: TGTGCCAGCAGTGAAAGGGGAAGCGGGAGGGCCGGGAATGAGCAGTTCTTC.

CDR3 loop: CSVADRVATQYF. CDR3 DNA: TGCAGCGTTGCGGACAGGGTAGCGACCCAGTACTTC. J is TRBJ2-5 and V is TRBV29-1; 8 nucleotides line up with TRBD1. The CDR3 is 12 residues long. The junction had 5 bases not matched to a gene; V was cut back by 4 bases and J by 7 bases. CDR1 and CDR2 (germline): SQVTM, ANQGSEA.

V is TRBV28 and J is TRBJ1-1, with D perhaps matching TRBD1 (5 bases). The germline V gene has CDR1 MDHEN and CDR2 SYDVKM. V was shortened by 6 bases and J by 6 bases, with 14 bases between the two germline ends. The CDR3 has 13 amino acids. The CDR3 bases are TGTGCCAGCAGGCCCGGCAGGGATCCTGAAGCTTTCTTT. Translated: CASRPGRDPEAFF.

This clone was seen a handful of times. The chain is built from TRBV7-2 and TRBJ1-2; 9 bases are a match to TRBD1. This CDR3 contains 17 residues. CDR1 SGHTA and CDR2 FQGNSA come from the germline V gene. Trimming at V came to 3 bases and at J to 10 bases, leaving 18 bases not matched to a gene. For the CDR3, the DNA is TGTGCCAGCAGCTTTCGTGGGGGGGGACAGGGCCCTACCGACTACACCTTC. Amino acids: CASSFRGGGQGPTDYTF. Looking up the rest from reference TRBV7-2 and TRBJ1-2 gives the full variable domain: GAGVSQSPSNKVTEKGKDVELRCDPISGHTALYWYRQSLGQGLEFLIYFQGNSAPDKSGLPSDRFSAERTGGSVSTLTIQRTQQEDSAVYLCASSFRGGGQGPTDYTFGSGTRLTVV.